The 21 T cell receptor beta chains below were found in one sample sequenced in a study of T-cell memory formation after mild COVID-19 (dated by TCRdb to 2020 to 2022). The receptor library was made with 5' RACE. Instrument on record: Illumina NovaSeq 6000. TCRdb itself trimmed the public reads at Q25 with fastp, ran MiXCR and retained productive beta chains. Rows matching on CDR3 protein sequence are summarized as one entry with the most common DNA and genes. The sample table holds 550,000 to 600,000 distinct CDR3 sequences, of which about 18% were seen once. Roughly 7.8% of the sample belongs to the ten largest clones. The sequenced sample was PBMCs or a T cell subset sorted from them (not recorded which). These receptors all stem from an adult woman who had mild COVID-19 (a few samples of this study predate the infection). The sample titles of this study are shuffled in the database, so cell type and time point are left out; the donor was told from shared clones.

V gene TRBV20-1 combines with J gene TRBJ1-5, with D possibly being TRBD1 (6 bases). V lost 3 bases, J lost 12 bases, and 15 bases lay in between. The germline CDR1 and CDR2 sequences are DFQATT and SNEGSKA (reference sequence). The CDR3 length is 12 residues. Here the CDR3 reads CSARYSGGHQHF. The DNA for the CDR3 is TGCAGTGCTAGGTACTCCGGGGGGCACCAGCATTTT.

This clonotype was observed a handful of times. The DNA for the CDR3 is TGTGCCAGCAGCTTAGGGGGGGCAGATAGCAATCAGCCCCAGCATTTT. This translates into CASSLGGADSNQPQHF. The chain links TRBV7-9 to TRBJ1-5; a possible D gene is TRBD1 (6 bases). This CDR3 is built from 16 residues. The germline V gene encodes CDR1 SEHNR and CDR2 FQNEAQ (reference sequence). The V and J ends lost 1 base and 0 bases respectively, with 10 bases between them. Full variable domain (missing parts from reference TRBV7-9 and TRBJ1-5): DTGVSQNPRHKITKRGQNVTFRCDPISEHNRLYWYRQTLGQGPEFLTYFQNEAQLEKSRLLSDRFSAERPKGSFSTLEIQRTEQGDSAMYLCASSLGGADSNQPQHFGDGTRLSIL.

The chain recombines TRBV7-9 with TRBJ1-2, with D unresolved. V dropped 9 bases and J dropped 3 bases, with 14 bases sitting between them. This CDR3 region has 13 residues. Germline V gene data show CDR1 as SEHNR and CDR2 as FQNEAQ (reference sequence). Here the CDR3 DNA reads TGTGCCAGTAAATCGGGCAGAGACTATGGCTACACCTTC. Translating gives CASKSGRDYGYTF.

The gene calls are TRBV24-1 and TRBJ2-3; maybe TRBD2 (6 bases). V was trimmed by 3 bases and J by 6 bases, leaving 18 bases between them. CDR3 size: 16 residues. Germline CDR1 KGHDR, CDR2 SFDVKD. The CDR3 DNA follows: TGTGCCACCAGTGATCGGACCGGGACTCCGGGTGATACGCAGTATTTT. It codes for CATSDRTGTPGDTQYF.

The chain is built from TRBV6-6 and TRBJ1-1; possibly TRBD1 for D (5 bases). This CDR3 contains 16 residues. V lost 2 bases, J lost 3 bases, and 16 bases lay in between. Germline loops: CDR1 MNHNY, CDR2 SVGAGI (reference sequence). CDR3 amino acids: CASSYPRGSGHTEAFF. CDR3 coding DNA: TGTGCCAGCAGTTACCCTAGAGGGTCGGGGCACACTGAAGCTTTCTTT.

This chain links TRBV27 with TRBJ1-1, with D unclear. The V end was cut by 5 bases, the J end by 2 bases, with 12 bases between. CDR3 length: 14 residues. Germline V gene sequence: CDR1 MNHEY, CDR2 SMNVEV (reference sequence). The CDR3 reads CASSPLSANTEAFF. CDR3 sequence (DNA): TGTGCCAGCAGTCCCCTATCCGCAAACACTGAAGCTTTCTTT.

This clonotype occurred a few times. Compared with germline, one end of the junction differs, possibly owing to a read error. V is TRBV20-1 and J is TRBJ2-7, with TRBD2 matching over 12 bases. The germline V gene encodes CDR1 DFQATT and CDR2 SNEGSKA (reference sequence). The CDR3 extends over 14 amino acids. Written as DNA, the CDR3 is TGCAGAGCTAGCGGGGGGGCCGGTGGCTATGAGCAGTACTTC. Its translation is CRASGGAGGYEQYF.

The table lists this clonotype with a few counts. The chain carries TRBV21-1 and TRBJ2-7; the DNA was not compared with TRBD1, the D call given in the table. TRBV21-1 is given as a pseudogene. This CDR3 has 17 amino acids. The CDR3 region has the DNA TGTGCCAGCAGCAAATCCGGGACAGAACCGATGGCCTACGAGCAGTACTTC. It specifies CASSKSGTEPMAYEQYF.

This clonotype was counted at least ten times. The chain couples TRBV5-1 to TRBJ1-1, with TRBD1 identical over 8 bases. With V trimmed by 0 bases and J by 5 bases, 6 bases remained unmatched. The CDR3 consists of 15 residues. The germline CDR1 and CDR2 sequences are SGHRS and YFSETQ. The CDR3 region has the DNA TGCGCCAGCAGCTTGGCCGGGACAGGCGGAACTGAAGCTTTCTTT. Translation gives CASSLAGTGGTEAFF.

This clonotype was detected only a few times. The rearrangement links TRBV24-1 to TRBJ2-2; 9 bases fit TRBD2. CDR1 KGHDR and CDR2 SFDVKD come from the germline V gene. The V segment lost 5 bases and the J segment 6 bases; nucleotides outside the gene matches: 6. The CDR3 is 15 amino acids. CDR3: CATSGASGTSGELFF. The CDR3 bases are TGTGCCACCAGTGGCGCTAGCGGGACCTCCGGGGAGCTGTTTTTT.

Concerning this clonotype: Its ends do not fully match the called genes, so a read error is possible. The chain combines TRBV5-1 with TRBJ2-1; D tentatively fits TRBD1 or TRBD2 (5 bases each). The CDR3 contains 15 residues. Germline V CDR1 and CDR2: SGHRS, YFSETQ. The CDR3 here is CASSFGTLSYNEQLF. For the CDR3, the DNA is TGCGCCAGCAGCTTCGGGACCCTATCCTACAATGAGCAGTTATTC. Together with reference TRBV5-1 and TRBJ2-1, the CDR3 gives the full variable domain: KAGVTQTPRYLIKTRGQQVTLSCSPISGHRSVSWYQQTPGQGLQFLFEYFSETQRNKGNFPGRFSGRQFSNSRSEMNVSTLELGDSALYLCASSFGTLSYNEQLFGPGTRLTVL.

The chain links TRBV5-1 to TRBJ1-6; 9 bases align to TRBD1. Germline CDR1 reads SGHRS; CDR2 reads YFSETQ. The CDR3 is 16 amino acids. Germline trimming cut 0 bases from V and 7 bases from J; bases unmatched to any gene: 5. As DNA, the CDR3 is TGCGCCAGCAGCTTGGGGTTCGACAGGGGGAATTCACCCCTCCACTTT. It specifies CASSLGFDRGNSPLHF.

This clonotype was seen only a few times. The V and J genes are TRBV14 and TRBJ2-2; 9 bases match TRBD2. V was pared by 4 bases and J by 4 bases, with 13 bases of the junction left unmatched. The CDR3 has 18 amino acids. Per the germline V gene, CDR1 is SGHDN and CDR2 is FVKESK. Here the CDR3 DNA reads TGTGCCAGCAGCCCCCGCCCCTTAGCGGGAGTCTCCACCGGGGAGCTGTTTTTT. It is translated as CASSPRPLAGVSTGELFF.

This clonotype has a count of ten or more. The chain uses TRBV3-1 and TRBJ2-7; 9 nucleotides align to TRBD2. With 7 bases clipped from V and 6 bases from J, the junction kept 10 bases outside the gene matches. The CDR3 has 14 amino acids. CDR1 is LGHDT and CDR2 is YNNKEL in the germline V gene (reference sequence). The CDR3 loop reads CASTPASGVFEQYF. CDR3 coding DNA: TGTGCCAGCACCCCCGCTAGCGGGGTTTTCGAGCAGTACTTC.

This clonotype was recorded once. It is likely a read error, because the conserved phenylalanine at the end of the CDR3 is missing. This CDR3 is CASSELQEGISTDTQYL. In nucleotides, the CDR3 is TGTGCCAGCAGTGAATTACAGGAGGGGATTAGCACAGATACGCAGTATTTG. This sequence joins TRBV25-1 and TRBJ2-3, with D possibly being TRBD2 (6 bases). The germline V gene has CDR1 MGHDK and CDR2 SYGVNS. The V end lost 1 base, the J end lost 0 bases, and 14 bases lay between the germline ends. The CDR3 spans 17 residues.

This clonotype appeared a few times. The V call is TRBV7-9, the J call TRBJ1-1, with 8 bases lining up with TRBD1. This CDR3 has 15 amino acids. V lost 5 bases to trimming and J lost 10 bases; unmatched junction nucleotides: 15. The germline V gene encodes CDR1 SEHNR and CDR2 FQNEAQ (reference sequence). The DNA of the CDR3 is TGTGCCAGCAGCCCCGTCCCGGGACAGGTCGGAGGAGCTTTCTTT. Its protein is CASSPVPGQVGGAFF.

J is TRBJ1-2 and V is TRBV6-5, with 7 bases aligning to TRBD1. Germline assignment: CDR1 MNHEY and CDR2 SVGAGI. The V and J ends lost 4 bases and 8 bases, in that order; junction bases with no gene match: 7. The CDR3 contains 13 residues. The CDR3 here is CASSWTGQEGYTF. In nucleotides, the CDR3 is TGTGCCAGCAGTTGGACAGGCCAGGAGGGCTACACCTTC.

The chain carries TRBV7-2 and TRBJ2-6; 7 nucleotides align to TRBD1. Germline V gene data show CDR1 as SGHTA and CDR2 as FQGNSA. Losses at the gene ends were 3 bases for V and 0 bases for J; bases not matched to a gene: 8. The CDR3 has 18 amino acids. The CDR3 bases are TGTGCCAGCAGCTTCCGACAGGGATACCGCTCTGGGGCCAACGTCCTGACTTTC. Translated, it gives CASSFRQGYRSGANVLTF.

The chain carries TRBV10-3 and TRBJ1-2; D call uncertain. From germline, CDR1 is ENHRY and CDR2 SYGVKD. The CDR3 is 14 residues long. Trimming left V 0 bases short and J 3 bases short, with 8 bases between. The CDR3 DNA reads as TGTGCCATCAGTGAGTCGCAGGCTCACTATGGCTACACCTTC. It encodes CAISESQAHYGYTF.

This clonotype has more than one count but fewer than ten. This sequence joins TRBV3-1 and TRBJ2-1, with D unclear. Germline CDR1 is LGHDT and CDR2 is YNNKEL (reference sequence). V dropped 6 bases and J dropped 4 bases, with 16 bases sitting between them. This CDR3 is 15 amino acids long. The CDR3, as DNA: TGTGCCAGCAGTCAGCGTGAAGTTCTTTACAATGAGCAGTTCTTC. Its protein is CASSQREVLYNEQFF.

This chain joins TRBV5-1 and TRBJ2-3, with D hard to call. CDR3 size: 16 residues. Germline V gene data show CDR1 as SGHRS and CDR2 as YFSETQ. The V end was cut by 2 bases, the J end by 2 bases, with 15 bases between. CDR3 in DNA: TGCGCCAGCAGCTTCCAGTTAAGCCGCCTCACAGATACGCAGTATTTT. This sequence encodes CASSFQLSRLTDTQYF. Full variable domain (rest looked up from reference TRBV5-1 and TRBJ2-3): KAGVTQTPRYLIKTRGQQVTLSCSPISGHRSVSWYQQTPGQGLQFLFEYFSETQRNKGNFPGRFSGRQFSNSRSEMNVSTLELGDSALYLCASSFQLSRLTDTQYFGPGTRLTVL.